Listed below are T cell receptor beta chains from one sample, sequenced in a study of T cells in tumors after PD-1 blockade. Sequencing was performed with immunoSEQ multiplex PCR; in TCRdb, only in-frame clones are kept and a portion is missing. The data contain 15,000 to 20,000 clones, 81% of them singletons. Sequencing used PBMCs, obtained after anti-PD-1 therapy. Receptors originate from a human donor with advanced basal cell or squamous cell carcinoma (not recorded which). Each CDR3 is given with its conserved first and last residue. The order of the fields is clone size, CDR3 length, J gene, V gene, D gene, CDR3 protein, CDR3 DNA. A D gene is named only where the DNA matches it firmly. Clone size is shown for a subset of rows, as once, few, many or a class of expanded clone.

- 14 TRBJ2-7 TRBV3-1/TRBV3-2 TRBD2 CASSPGGGSYEQYF TGTGCCAGCAGTCCCGGGGGGGGCTCCTACGAGCAGTACTTC
- 16 TRBJ2-1 TRBV7-7 - CASSLVEANSYNEQFF TGTGCCAGCAGCTTAGTCGAGGCGAACTCCTACAATGAGCAGTTCTTC
- 11 TRBJ2-5 TRBV4-2 - CASSQLGTQYF TGTGCCAGCAGCCAACTGGGGACCCAGTACTTC
- 14 TRBJ2-7 TRBV6-1 - CASSEEGLGYEQYF TGTGCCAGCAGTGAGGAGGGGCTGGGCTACGAGCAGTACTTC
once 15 TRBJ2-7 TRBV28 - CASSPRVYSSYEQYF TGTGCCAGCAGTCCCAGGGTCTACAGCTCCTACGAGCAGTACTTC
- 16 TRBJ2-7 TRBV18 - CASSRTLTGLSYEQYF TGTGCCAGCTCTCGAACCCTCACAGGTTTGTCCTACGAGCAGTACTTC
once 15 TRBJ2-7 TRBV6-5 - CASSYSTPAHYEQYF TGTGCCAGCAGTTACTCCACCCCCGCCCACTACGAGCAGTACTTC
- 14 TRBJ2-3 TRBV10-3 - CAISQGDGTDTQYF TGTGCCATCAGCCAGGGAGATGGCACAGATACGCAGTATTTT
- 15 TRBJ1-2 TRBV24-1 TRBD1 CATSDHGQGANGYTF TGTGCCACCAGTGATCATGGACAGGGGGCAAATGGCTACACCTTC
large 13 TRBJ1-1 TRBV7-8 TRBD1 CASSPRTGEDAFF TGTGCCAGCAGCCCCAGGACAGGGGAAGACGCTTTCTTT
few 16 TRBJ2-1 TRBV24-1 TRBD2 CATSDTSGKTYNEQFF TGTGCCACCAGTGATACTAGCGGGAAGACCTACAATGAGCAGTTCTTC
- 12 TRBJ1-6 TRBV7-2 - CASNLEGSPLHF TGTGCCAGCAATTTAGAGGGATCACCCCTCCACTTT
- 15 TRBJ2-3 TRBV11-1 TRBD2 CASSPSGGYTDTQYF TGTGCCAGCAGTCCTAGCGGGGGATACACAGATACGCAGTATTTT
few 13 TRBJ1-5 TRBV14 - CASSLYTGLPQHF TGTGCCAGCAGCCTGTACACAGGGCTGCCCCAGCATTTT
- 16 TRBJ1-5 TRBV19 - CASSIGSRRGDVAQHF TGTGCCAGTAGTATAGGATCTCGGCGGGGGGACGTGGCCCAGCATTTT
- 14 TRBJ1-6 TRBV5-1 - CASSTGSPIGPLHF TGCGCCAGCAGCACAGGGTCCCCAATCGGGCCCCTCCACTTT
- 17 TRBJ1-1 TRBV4-2 - CASSQPPGQSMNTEAFF TGTGCCAGCAGCCAGCCTCCTGGACAGAGCATGAACACTGAAGCTTTCTTT
- 15 TRBJ2-5 TRBV2 TRBD2 CASSVREGGGQTQYF TGTGCCAGCAGTGTCCGGGAGGGGGGGGGTCAGACCCAGTACTTC
- 13 TRBJ2-5 TRBV7-2 - CASSSRIQETQYF TGTGCCAGCAGCTCCAGGATCCAAGAGACCCAGTACTTC
- 14 TRBJ2-7 TRBV16 - CASSHQGDPYEQYF TGTGCCAGCAGCCACCAAGGGGACCCCTACGAGCAGTACTTC
- 12 TRBJ1-1 TRBV28 - CASSLSGTEAFF TGTGCCAGCAGTTTATCGGGGACTGAAGCTTTCTTT
- 15 TRBJ2-1 TRBV2 TRBD2 CASSEASGGASEQFF TGTGCCAGCAGTGAAGCAAGCGGGGGGGCTAGTGAGCAGTTCTTC
- 15 TRBJ1-2 TRBV5-1 - CASSEGSTAYYGYTF TGCGCCAGCAGCGAGGGGTCGACAGCGTACTATGGCTACACCTTC
- 14 TRBJ2-3 TRBV15 - CATSRAEGTDTQYF TGTGCCACCAGCAGAGCCGAGGGTACAGATACGCAGTATTTT
few 12 TRBJ1-1 TRBV6-6 - CASSYDRRGAFF TGTGCCAGCAGTTACGACAGGAGGGGAGCTTTCTTT
once 15 TRBJ1-5 TRBV6-5 - CASSYSGGRNQPQHF TGTGCCAGCAGTTACTCGGGAGGGAGGAATCAGCCCCAGCATTTT
few 15 TRBJ2-5 TRBV3-1/TRBV3-2 - CASSPRNPYQETQYF TGTGCCAGCAGCCCCCGAAACCCCTATCAAGAGACCCAGTACTTC